One sample yielded the 16 T cell receptor beta chains listed below, sequenced in a study of beta chain features in type 1 diabetes. Regarding the study as a whole: All four CD4+ subsets from Type 1 diabetes patients carried moderately but significantly shorter TCRB CDR3s.

As every portion of the isolated RNA was reverse transcribed, the sequencing read expressed TCRB transcripts. Here immunoSEQ multiplex PCR was the method, and the copy in TCRdb shows in-frame clones only, minus some. This table has some 370,000 clones, 9.6% appearing once. These TCRs are of unknown antigen specificity. The sequencing sample was made of central memory CD4+ T cells from blood. Every receptor here comes from a man aged 25-45 years with type 1 diabetes.

This clone has only a few counts. The chain employs TRBV9 and TRBJ1-4; no reliable D call. The CDR3 is 13 amino acids. Germline V gene lookup returns CDR1 SGDLS and CDR2 YYNGEE. V was cut by 3 bases and J by 2 bases, with 5 bases left in between. The CDR3 nucleotides are TGTGCCAGCAGCGCCTTTACTAATGAAAAACTGTTTTTT. Translated: CASSAFTNEKLFF.

This clone was found a few times. For the CDR3, the DNA is TGTGCCAGCAGCCACCGAGACAATTACAATGAGCAGTTCTTC. Translated: CASSHRDNYNEQFF. The chain carries TRBV5-8 and TRBJ2-1; D not resolved. The CDR3 covers 14 residues. Germline lookup yields CDR1 SGHTS and CDR2 YDEGEE. The V end lost 4 bases, the J end lost 4 bases, and 12 bases lay between the germline ends.

This clone showed up just a few times. The chain employs TRBV11-2 and TRBJ1-1, with D possibly TRBD1 on 5 matching bases. The germline V and J ends were trimmed by 2 bases and 4 bases, with 20 bases remaining between them. This CDR3 spans 17 amino acids. Germline-derived CDR1 and CDR2 are SGHAT and FQNNGV. CDR3 DNA sequence: TGTGCCAGCAGCTTAATTTCTTGGCAGGGCGTTGGCACTGAAGCTTTCTTT. Residues: CASSLISWQGVGTEAFF.

The gene calls are TRBV28 and TRBJ1-5, with 8 positions matching TRBD1. Trimming took 0 bases from V and 2 from J; bases not matched to a gene: 3. The CDR3 runs to 16 residues. CDR1 is MDHEN, CDR2 SYDVKM, per germline. For the CDR3, the DNA is TGTGCCAGCAGTTTATGGCGACAGGGGCGCAATCAGCCCCAGCATTTT. Its translation: CASSLWRQGRNQPQHF.

This clone has just a few counts. The chain links TRBV18 to TRBJ2-3; D is uncertain. V shed 3 bases and J shed 6 bases, with 13 bases lying between them. This CDR3 region has 14 residues. Germline V CDR1 and CDR2: KGHSH, LQKENI. CDR3 nucleotide sequence: TGTGCCAGCTCACCTACGGGTGTTAGGGATACGCAGTATTTT. This sequence encodes CASSPTGVRDTQYF.

As for this clone: The junction differs from germline at one of its ends, possibly a read error. V usage is TRBV7-2 and J usage is TRBJ2-7; maybe TRBD2 (5 bases). CDR1 SGHTA and CDR2 FQGNSA come from the germline V gene. The CDR3 is 14 residues long. The CDR3 coding sequence is TGTGCCAGCAGGTTAGGACTGTCCCAGAGGGAGCAGTACTTC. Protein product: CASRLGLSQREQYF.

At least ten counts were recorded for this clone. The chain links TRBV19 to TRBJ2-3; perhaps TRBD2 as D (5 bases). Trimming pared 4 bases from V and 3 bases from J, leaving 20 bases between. Germline V gives CDR1 LNHDA, CDR2 SQIVND (reference sequence). This CDR3 has 17 residues. CDR3 sequence: CASSRTGSAAKTDTQYF. The CDR3 nucleotides read TGTGCCAGTAGTAGGACGGGGTCCGCGGCTAAGACAGATACGCAGTATTTT.

The rearrangement uses TRBV7-9 and TRBJ2-5, with D possibly being TRBD1 (6 bases). The CDR3 totals 12 residues. CDR1 is SEHNR, CDR2 FQNEAQ, per germline (reference sequence). The V end was cut by 0 bases, the J end by 7 bases, with 6 bases between. The DNA of the CDR3 is TGTGCCAGCAGCTTAGCAGGGGGGACCCAGTACTTC. Translated: CASSLAGGTQYF.

This clone was counted a few times. This sequence joins TRBV2 and TRBJ1-5, with D possibly being TRBD1 (6 bases). The CDR3 is 13 residues long. V dropped 10 bases and J dropped 6 bases, with 16 bases sitting between them. Germline-derived CDR1 and CDR2 are SNHLY and FYNNEI. The CDR3 region has the DNA TGTGCCACCTGCCCCAGGGGAGGTCAGCCCCAGCATTTT. Translated, it gives CATCPRGGQPQHF.

This clone was observed a few times. The rearrangement joins TRBV14 to TRBJ2-3; TRBD1 might be the D (5 bases). The V and J ends lost 8 bases and 5 bases respectively, with 14 bases between them. The CDR3 is made up of 13 amino acids. Germline CDR1 SGHDN, CDR2 FVKESK. The DNA of the CDR3 is TGTGCCAGCTCGCCGTTCAGGGTAGATACGCAGTATTTT. Protein: CASSPFRVDTQYF.

This clone was recorded a few times. V usage is TRBV6-1 and J usage is TRBJ2-1; TRBD2 matches at 11 bases. The V gene's germline CDR1 is MNHNS and CDR2 SASEGT. J was trimmed by 5 bases and V by 4 bases; bases with no gene match: 10. The CDR3 totals 17 residues. CDR3 nucleotides: TGTGCCAGCAGTGCCCGACTAGCGGGACTATCAAACAATGAGCAGTTCTTC. It encodes CASSARLAGLSNNEQFF.

This clone was recorded a few times. V gene TRBV29-1 combines with J gene TRBJ1-2; 7 bases fit TRBD1. The CDR3 is 12 residues long. CDR1 is SQVTM, CDR2 ANQGSEA, per germline. Unmatched junction bases numbered 3, after V lost 2 bases and J lost 6 bases. Written as DNA, the CDR3 is TGCAGCGTTGAAACAGGGGTGGATGGCTACACCTTC. Encoded protein: CSVETGVDGYTF.

The chain carries TRBV6-5 and TRBJ2-7, with D possibly TRBD1 on 5 matching bases. V was trimmed by 7 bases and J by 2 bases, leaving 12 bases between them. The CDR3 has 13 residues. Per germline, CDR1 MNHEY and CDR2 SVGAGI. CDR3 nucleotides: TGTGCCAGCAATTCAGGGCAGACCTACGAGCAGTACTTC. Amino acids: CASNSGQTYEQYF.

CDR3 sequence: CASSIRQPDTQYF. The CDR3 DNA is TGTGCCAGTAGTATAAGGCAGCCAGATACGCAGTATTTT. The V gene is TRBV19, the J gene TRBJ2-3, with no clear D. Germline-derived CDR1 and CDR2 are LNHDA and SQIVND (reference sequence). Trimming took 2 bases from V and 4 from J, leaving 7 bases between them. This CDR3 spans 13 amino acids. The whole variable domain, remainder taken from reference TRBV19 and TRBJ2-3, is DGGITQSPKYLFRKEGQNVTLSCEQNLNHDAMYWYRQDPGQGLRLIYYSQIVNDFQKGDIAEGYSVSREKKESFPLTVTSAQKNPTAFYLCASSIRQPDTQYFGPGTRLTVL.

This clone was seen once. This may be a read error: a much more frequent sequence differs by one nucleotide. Other DNA sequences from this sample encode an identical CDR3 as well. CDR3 DNA: TGTGCCAGTAGTCTCACGGGTTTTCCCTACGAGCAGTACTTC. Its protein product is CASSLTGFPYEQYF. This sequence joins TRBV19 and TRBJ2-7; D is unclear. CDR1 and CDR2 (germline): LNHDA, SQIVND (reference sequence). The CDR3 length is 14 residues. Trimming stripped 5 bases from V and 2 bases from J, with 13 bases between.

The sample holds a few counts of this clone. The chain uses TRBV10-1 and TRBJ2-7; D is unclear. The CDR3 contains 12 residues. Germline V gene data show CDR1 as WNHNN and CDR2 as SYGVQD (reference sequence). The V gene lost 0 bases and the J gene lost 4 bases, with 4 bases spanning the gap. The CDR3 reads CASSESRYEQYF. Here the CDR3 DNA reads TGCGCCAGCAGTGAGTCCCGGTACGAGCAGTACTTC.